Listed below are T cell receptor beta chains from one sample, sequenced in a study of cytomegalovirus exposure and HLA in healthy donors. The protocol was immunoSEQ multiplex PCR, while the TCRdb copy is restricted to in-frame clones and leaves out a portion. The sample has about 130,000 clones, roughly 79% seen once. Material: PBMCs. All receptors come from a woman aged 18-30 years in good health and CMV-seronegative. Both conserved end residues are part of each CDR3. D genes are given only for firm matches. Size is stated for part of the rows, as once, few or many counts, or as a class when the clone is expanded.

CDR3 DNA | CDR3 protein | D gene | J gene | V gene | clone size
TGTGCCAGCAGCACAAACAGGGGAAGCAATCAGCCCCAGCATTTT | CASSTNRGSNQPQHF | TRBD1 | TRBJ1-5 | TRBV6-5 | .
TGTGCCAGCAGCTTGGAAACAGATAGCAATCAGCCCCAGCATTTT | CASSLETDSNQPQHF | . | TRBJ1-5 | TRBV5-8 | once
TGTGCCAGCAGTTTATTGGCGGGGACTGAAGCTTTCTTT | CASSLLAGTEAFF | . | TRBJ1-1 | TRBV27 | .
TGCGCCAGCAGAGCCCTGGACAGGGAAGTCGATGGCTACACCTTC | CASRALDREVDGYTF | TRBD1 | TRBJ1-2 | TRBV4-1 | few
TGTGCCAGCAGTGAAAATGCGGACAGCTCCTACGAGCAGTACTTC | CASSENADSSYEQYF | . | TRBJ2-7 | TRBV2 | .
TGTGCCAGCAGCCCAGGGGGACCCTACAATGAGCAGTTCTTC | CASSPGGPYNEQFF | TRBD1 | TRBJ2-1 | TRBV7-7 | .
TGTGCCAGCAGCCGAGGGACAGGGTTCACTGAAGCTTTCTTT | CASSRGTGFTEAFF | TRBD1 | TRBJ1-1 | TRBV6-5 | .
TGTGCCACCTTGAGGATGACAGGGGGCGGTCAGCCCCAGCATTTT | CATLRMTGGGQPQHF | TRBD1 | TRBJ1-5 | TRBV6-1 | .
TGTGCCAGCAGCTTGAGGGGAATGAACACTGAAGCTTTCTTT | CASSLRGMNTEAFF | . | TRBJ1-1 | TRBV5-4 | .
TGTGCCAGCAGCCCGCGGGGCGGGAGTAGGACCGGGGAGCTGTTTTTT | CASSPRGGSRTGELFF | TRBD2 | TRBJ2-2 | TRBV4-2 | .
TGTGCCAGCAAGGTCCAAGCGCAGAACAATGAGCAGTTCTTC | CASKVQAQNNEQFF | . | TRBJ2-1 | TRBV6-5 | .
TGTGCCAGCAGCCACCAAAGGACTAGCGGGAGGGGGTACCAAGAGACCCAGTACTTC | CASSHQRTSGRGYQETQYF | TRBD2 | TRBJ2-5 | TRBV4-2 | .
TGCGCCAGCAGCGGCCGGGACAGGGTCTACGAGCAGTACTTC | CASSGRDRVYEQYF | TRBD1 | TRBJ2-7 | TRBV5-1 | once
TGTGCCAGGCCGACAGGGGAGAGGGGCAATCAGCCCCAGCATTTT | CARPTGERGNQPQHF | TRBD1 | TRBJ1-5 | TRBV6-6 | .